This TCR beta chain was identified during a study of cytomegalovirus exposure and HLA in healthy donors. Losses at the gene ends were 5 bases for V and 8 bases for J; bases not matched to a gene: 9. Germline-derived CDR1 and CDR2 are SGHTA and FQGTGA. The CDR3 has 14 residues. The PCR made use of 60 Vbeta and 13 Jbeta primers. Method: immunoSEQ multiplex PCR; TCRdb's copy keeps in-frame clones and lacks some. Of some 170,000 clones listed, roughly 80% are singletons. Worth noting for this clone: Its antigen is not identified.

Broader study findings: In vitro assays verified that a few CMV-associated chains recognized CMV antigens specifically. A later analysis reportedly found fewer N-insertions in an Asian-associated ancestry cluster than the approximately 660-donor mean.

Sequenced: PBMCs. The chain recombines TRBV7-3 with TRBJ2-1, with 7 bases lining up with TRBD2. This receptor was identified in a female donor in good health and CMV-seronegative. This CDR3 is CASSRETSRDEQFF. CDR3 bases: TGTGCCAGCAGCCGAGAGACTAGCAGGGATGAGCAGTTCTTC.